This entry lists 20 T cell receptor beta chains sequenced from one sample in a study of cytomegalovirus exposure and HLA in healthy donors. PCR employed 60 Vbeta and 13 Jbeta primers. The method was immunoSEQ multiplex PCR; TCRdb's version includes in-frame clones alone and lacks a portion of them. The sample contains about 200,000 clones, around 79% of which appear only once. The sequenced sample consisted of PBMCs. These receptors were obtained from a male donor in good health and CMV-seropositive.

The rearrangement links TRBV30 to TRBJ1-2; 8 bases map to TRBD1. Per the germline V gene, CDR1 is GTSNPN and CDR2 is SVGIG (reference sequence). The CDR3 is made up of 14 amino acids. J gave up 4 bases and V 7 bases, and 11 bases lay outside the gene matches. DNA of the CDR3: TGTGCCTCTTCAGGGGGCGCTGGGAGCTATGGCTACACCTTC. Protein sequence: CASSGGAGSYGYTF.

This clone was observed a single time. The V call is TRBV6-5, the J call TRBJ2-5; tentatively, D is TRBD1 (6 bases). The germline CDR1 and CDR2 sequences are MNHEY and SVGAGI. Deletions cut 0 bases from V and 5 bases from J, with 13 bases between. CDR3 length: 15 residues. This CDR3 reads CASSYSQGVRETQYF. CDR3 in DNA: TGTGCCAGCAGTTACTCACAGGGAGTAAGGGAGACCCAGTACTTC.

The chain combines TRBV5-4 with TRBJ1-1; 9 positions agree with TRBD1. J was trimmed by 7 bases and V by 1 base; bases with no gene match: 5. The CDR3 extends over 14 amino acids. Germline CDR1 SGHNT, CDR2 YYREEE (reference sequence). This CDR3 reads CASSLTQGAYEAFF. CDR3 in DNA: TGTGCCAGCAGCTTGACACAGGGGGCCTATGAAGCTTTCTTT.

Concerning this clone: The junction does not match germline at one end; this may be a read error. This same CDR3 is encoded by further DNA sequences in the sample. The genes are TRBV27 and TRBJ2-1; 7 positions match TRBD1. CDR1 and CDR2 (germline): MNHEY, SMNVEV (reference sequence). The CDR3 runs to 13 residues. The CDR3 sequence is CASSYPGGNEQFF. The DNA of the CDR3 is TGTGCTAGCAGTTACCCAGGGGGCAATGAGCAGTTCTTC.

This clone occurred once. This rearrangement joins TRBV6-5 to TRBJ1-1, with D hard to call. The V end lost 5 bases, the J end lost 1 base, and 14 bases lay between the germline ends. Germline CDR1 MNHEY, CDR2 SVGAGI. This CDR3 region has 15 residues. CDR3: CASSPAPTGNTEAFF. The CDR3 DNA follows: TGTGCCAGCAGTCCGGCCCCCACGGGGAACACTGAAGCTTTCTTT.

CDR3 sequence: CASSPGTGEEKLFF. The CDR3 DNA is TGTGCCAGCTCACCCGGGACAGGGGAAGAAAAACTGTTTTTT. V usage is TRBV18 and J usage is TRBJ1-4; 10 bases are shared with TRBD1. The CDR3 consists of 14 residues. Trimming removed 3 bases from V and 8 bases from J; junction bases left unmatched: 3. Germline CDR1 KGHSH, CDR2 LQKENI.

The chain is built from TRBV19 and TRBJ2-2, with D maybe TRBD1 (6 bases). The CDR3 has 14 residues. Deletions cut 11 bases from V and 0 bases from J, with 13 bases between. Looked up from germline, CDR1 is LNHDA and CDR2 is SQIVND (reference sequence). This CDR3 is CAGGRSANTGELFF. CDR3 nucleotide sequence: TGTGCCGGGGGCAGATCCGCGAACACCGGGGAGCTGTTTTTT.

This clone is a singleton in its sample. The V call is TRBV7-6, the J call TRBJ1-4; D ambiguous. Trimming removed 4 bases at V and 0 bases at J, with 6 bases between. The CDR3 has 14 amino acids. Germline V gene lookup returns CDR1 SGHVS and CDR2 FNYEAQ. CDR3: CASSYSSTNEKLFF. CDR3 in DNA: TGTGCCAGCAGCTACAGCTCAACTAATGAAAAACTGTTTTTT.

The rearrangement joins TRBV7-2 to TRBJ2-7; 7 bases match TRBD2. Germline V gene lookup returns CDR1 SGHTA and CDR2 FQGNSA. The CDR3 has 15 residues. After removal of 3 bases from V and 0 bases from J, the junction contained 5 bases not matched to a gene. The CDR3 spells CASSFPSGFSYEQYF. CDR3 nucleotides: TGTGCCAGCAGCTTCCCTAGCGGTTTCTCCTACGAGCAGTACTTC.

This clone has only a few counts. The chain links TRBV7-3 to TRBJ2-1; 7 bases map to TRBD2. J was trimmed by 5 bases and V by 8 bases; bases with no gene match: 6. Germline values: CDR1 SGHTA, CDR2 FQGTGA. The CDR3 is 13 residues long. The CDR3 nucleotides are TGTGCCAGCCGAGCTAGCGGCGACAATGAGCAGTTCTTC. It specifies CASRASGDNEQFF. Together with reference TRBV7-3 and TRBJ2-1, the CDR3 gives the full variable domain: GAGVSQTPSNKVTEKGKYVELRCDPISGHTALYWYRQSLGQGPEFLIYFQGTGAADDSGLPNDRFFAVRPEGSVSTLKIQRTERGDSAVYLCASRASGDNEQFFGPGTRLTVL.

This chain links TRBV15 with TRBJ2-5; TRBD1 aligns across 10 bases. This CDR3 is 14 amino acids long. The V gene's germline CDR1 is LNHNV and CDR2 YYDKDF (reference sequence). V trimming: 0 bases; J trimming: 9 bases; junction bases outside the gene matches: 4. The CDR3 DNA is TGTGCCACCAGCAGAGATCAGGGACAGGGGTCCCAGTACTTC. This translates into CATSRDQGQGSQYF.

The chain carries TRBV7-5 and TRBJ2-7; TRBD1 reflects the table's D call only, with no check against the DNA. TRBV7-5 counts as a pseudogene. This CDR3 contains 14 residues. The CDR3 is CVRLTGRSSYEQYF. The CDR3 DNA follows: TGTGTCAGACTAACAGGGCGGAGCTCCTACGAGCAGTACTTC.

The J gene is TRBJ1-6, the V gene TRBV27; 11 positions match TRBD1. The ends lost 5 bases at V and 9 bases at J; junction bases unmatched: 3. The CDR3 is 14 amino acids. The germline CDR1 and CDR2 sequences are MNHEY and SMNVEV (reference sequence). As DNA, the CDR3 is TGTGCCAGCAGTAGGGACAGGGGGGGTTCACCCCTCCACTTT. This translates into CASSRDRGGSPLHF.

The chain joins TRBV9 to TRBJ2-5, with unresolved D. The V gene lost 5 bases and the J gene lost 4 bases, with 18 bases spanning the gap. The CDR3 spans 15 residues. Germline V CDR1 and CDR2: SGDLS, YYNGEE. CDR3 amino acids: CASSDPRPFGETQYF. CDR3 DNA sequence: TGTGCCAGCAGTGACCCGCGGCCGTTTGGAGAGACCCAGTACTTC.

V and J are TRBV5-4 and TRBJ2-6; 11 nucleotides agree with TRBD2. The CDR3 has 19 amino acids. Losses at the gene ends were 3 bases for V and 0 bases for J; bases not matched to a gene: 8. Germline-derived CDR1 and CDR2 are SGHNT and YYREEE (reference sequence). The DNA of the CDR3 is TGTGCCAGCAGCTGGGGGATAGCGGGGGGGCTCTCTGGGGCCAACGTCCTGACTTTC. Its translation: CASSWGIAGGLSGANVLTF.

The V call is TRBV2, the J call TRBJ1-6; 9 bases fit TRBD1. Per germline, CDR1 SNHLY and CDR2 FYNNEI. The CDR3 totals 18 residues. J was trimmed by 3 bases and V by 5 bases; bases with no gene match: 11. The CDR3 protein is CASSLGQGRIVYNSPLHF. DNA of the CDR3: TGTGCCAGCAGTTTAGGACAGGGGAGGATAGTCTATAATTCACCCCTCCACTTT.

The V gene is TRBV18, the J gene TRBJ1-5; possible D gene TRBD1, 6 bases. V was pared by 3 bases and J by 6 bases, with 15 bases between. Germline V gene data show CDR1 as KGHSH and CDR2 as LQKENI. This CDR3 has 15 amino acids. DNA for the CDR3: TGTGCCAGCTCACCGCCCGGGGGCGGGGGTCAGCCCCAGCATTTT. Translating it yields CASSPPGGGGQPQHF.

The chain links TRBV11-3 to TRBJ2-3; D not certain. V dropped 1 base and J dropped 10 bases, with 18 bases sitting between them. The CDR3 is 15 amino acids. Germline loops: CDR1 SGHNT, CDR2 YENEEA. The CDR3 DNA reads as TGTGCCAGCAGCTTAGGTAGTTACAGCCAAGAAGCGCAGTATTTT. Its translation is CASSLGSYSQEAQYF.

The CDR3 DNA reads as TGTGCCAGCAGTTCATTGCCGGGACTAGGCCACGAGCAGTACTTC. This gives the protein CASSSLPGLGHEQYF. The chain has TRBV27 and TRBJ2-7; 8 nucleotides match TRBD2. The junction had 10 bases not matched to a gene; V was cut back by 4 bases and J by 5 bases. Per germline, CDR1 MNHEY and CDR2 SMNVEV (reference sequence). The CDR3 covers 15 residues.

The chain links TRBV5-5 to TRBJ2-1, with D possibly matching TRBD1 (5 bases). V was pared by 0 bases and J by 9 bases, with 16 bases between. The CDR3 sequence is 15 residues long. Germline-derived CDR1 and CDR2 are SGHKS and YYEKEE (reference sequence). CDR3 sequence (DNA): TGTGCCAGCAGCTTGGGGGGCCCCAACGAGAGTGAGCAGTTCTTC. Its protein is CASSLGGPNESEQFF.